The rows below give T cell receptor beta chains drawn from one sample of a study of cytomegalovirus exposure and HLA in healthy donors. The method was immunoSEQ multiplex PCR; TCRdb's version includes in-frame clones alone and lacks a portion of them. Here the sample spans under 200,000 clones, more than 65% being singletons. Input material: PBMCs. The source of these receptors is a woman between 45 and 60 years old in good health and CMV-seronegative. Both conserved end residues are part of each CDR3. The D gene is left open where the match is weak. Not all rows give a size; the values are once, few, many and, for expanded clones, a class.

TRBD1,once,TRBV10-3,TRBJ2-3,TGTGCCATCAGTGGACAGGGTCTCACAGATACGCAGTATTTT,CAISGQGLTDTQYF
.,few,TRBV27,TRBJ1-2,TGTGCCAGCAGTAACAGACAAGGCTATGGCTACACCTTC,CASSNRQGYGYTF
.,few,TRBV4-2,TRBJ2-3,TGTGCCAGCAGCCAAGAACCGGTTGGCACAGATACGCAGTATTTT,CASSQEPVGTDTQYF
TRBD1,.,TRBV15,TRBJ2-5,TGTGCCACCAGCAGAGATCCTAGGGGGCAGGAGACCCAGTACTTC,CATSRDPRGQETQYF
TRBD2,.,TRBV5-1,TRBJ2-3,TGCGCCAGCAGCCGAACCGGGACTAGCGGGGGACCGGAGTATTTT,CASSRTGTSGGPEYF
TRBD2,.,TRBV19,TRBJ2-1,TGTGCCAGTACCGGCGGGACTACCCTATACAATGAGCAGTTCTTC,CASTGGTTLYNEQFF
.,once,TRBV5-6,TRBJ2-7,TGTGCCAGCACCCTACAGGGGGGGATCGAGCAGTACTTC,CASTLQGGIEQYF
.,.,TRBV2,TRBJ2-2,TGTGCCAGCAGCATTGCAGGGTGGTCCGGGGAGCTGTTTTTT,CASSIAGWSGELFF
.,.,TRBV7-6,TRBJ1-1,TGTGCCAGCAAACCGTTGGGGGCGAACACTGAAGCTTTCTTT,CASKPLGANTEAFF
.,once,TRBV5-4,TRBJ1-2,TGTGCCAGCAGCTTGGGCCCACAGGGAAGCTATGGCTACACCTTC,CASSLGPQGSYGYTF
TRBD1,.,TRBV7-9,TRBJ2-3,TGTGCCAGCAGCTTATACGCCCAGAGGTTGACAGGGGGTATCGATACGCAGTATTTT,CASSLYAQRLTGGIDTQYF
.,.,TRBV18,TRBJ2-1,TGTGCCAGCTCCACCTGGGGAGACTACAATGAGCAGTTCTTC,CASSTWGDYNEQFF
.,.,TRBV7-2,TRBJ2-7,TGTGCCAGCAGGGGAGGTGGTAGCGACTACGAGCAGTACTTC,CASRGGGSDYEQYF
TRBD1,few,TRBV6-1,TRBJ1-3,TGTGCCAGCAGCGACAGGGGGTACGGAAACACCATATATTTT,CASSDRGYGNTIYF
.,.,TRBV2,TRBJ2-1,TGTGCCAGCAGGGGGACTGCGTCCCAGTTCTTC,CASRGTASQFF
.,.,TRBV2,TRBJ1-5,TGTGCCAGCAGTGCCACCTTTACAGGGCTCTACCAGCCCCAGCATTTT,CASSATFTGLYQPQHF
.,.,TRBV7-3,TRBJ2-2,TGTGCCAGCAGCTCGACTACGAACACCGGGGAGCTGTTTTTT,CASSSTTNTGELFF
TRBD1,.,TRBV5-6,TRBJ2-7,TGTGCCAGCAGCTTTTCAGGGGGCTCCTACGAGCAGTACTTC,CASSFSGGSYEQYF
TRBD1,.,TRBV10-3,TRBJ1-1,TGTGCCATCAGAAAGGACAGGGATCACACTGAAGCTTTCTTT,CAIRKDRDHTEAFF
.,.,TRBV5-1,TRBJ1-2,TGCGCCAGCAGCTTGGGAGGCTCTCTCTACTACACCTTC,CASSLGGSLYYTF
TRBD1,.,TRBV7-9,TRBJ2-2,TGTGCCAGCAGCTCGGGACAGGTCTTCACCGGGGAGCTGTTTTTT,CASSSGQVFTGELFF
TRBD1,.,TRBV6-1,TRBJ1-3,TGTGCCAGCAGTGACATACAGGGGGCCTCTGGAAACACCATATATTTT,CASSDIQGASGNTIYF
.,.,TRBV15,TRBJ1-3,TGTGCCACCAGCGCTGACAGGAGCTCTGGAAACACCATATATTTT,CATSADRSSGNTIYF
.,.,TRBV9,TRBJ1-4,TGTGCCAGCAGCGAGAGGGGGAGAGGCGAAAAACTGTTTTTT,CASSERGRGEKLFF
.,.,TRBV7-2,TRBJ1-3,TGTGCCAGCAGTATATCGGTCTCTGGAAACACCATATATTTT,CASSISVSGNTIYF
TRBD1,once,TRBV18,TRBJ2-2,TGTGCCAGCTCACCACGGGGACAGCAGAACACCGGGGAGCTGTTTTTT,CASSPRGQQNTGELFF
TRBD2,.,TRBV11-3,TRBJ2-7,TGTGCCAGCAGCCGCGGACTAGCGGGAGCGGAGCAGTACTTC,CASSRGLAGAEQYF
TRBD1,.,TRBV28,TRBJ1-1,TGTGCCAGCAGTTTATGGACAGGGGGAAACACTGAAGCTTTCTTT,CASSLWTGGNTEAFF
TRBD1,.,TRBV7-2,TRBJ1-1,TGTGCCAGCAGCTTTGGACAACGGGACAGGGGGAACACTGAAGCTTTCTTT,CASSFGQRDRGNTEAFF
TRBD1,.,TRBV5-4,TRBJ2-3,TGTGCCAGCAGCAAACAGGGGACGCAGTATTTT,CASSKQGTQYF
TRBD2,.,TRBV28,TRBJ2-7,TGTGCCAGCAGGACTAGCGGGAGCTCCTACGAGCAGTACTTC,CASRTSGSSYEQYF
TRBD1,once,TRBV5-8,TRBJ2-4,TGTGCCAGCAGCCCCGGACAGGGAGTATCCAAAAACATTCAGTACTTC,CASSPGQGVSKNIQYF
TRBD2,.,TRBV7-2,TRBJ2-3,TGTGCCAGCAGCCCGAGTGCTAGCGGGGGCTCAAGGAGAGATACGCAGTATTTT,CASSPSASGGSRRDTQYF
TRBD1,.,TRBV5-4,TRBJ1-1,TGTGCCAGCATCGACAGGGGGAACACTGAAGCTTTCTTT,CASIDRGNTEAFF
TRBD2,few,TRBV7-2,TRBJ2-2,TGTGCCAGCAGCTTAGTAGTGGGACTAGAAGGAGACGGGGAGCTGTTTTTT,CASSLVVGLEGDGELFF
.,once,TRBV6-5,TRBJ1-5,TGTGCCAGCAGCCAGGGGAACAATCAGCCCCAGCATTTT,CASSQGNNQPQHF
TRBD1,.,TRBV5-1,TRBJ2-2,TGCGCCAGCAGCTTGTTCATCTTAGAACAGGGGTCCTCGAACACCGGGGAGCTGTTTTTT,CASSLFILEQGSSNTGELFF
.,.,TRBV28,TRBJ2-7,TGTGCCAGCAGCCCGGCGTGGGGGCGGAACGAGCAGTACTTC,CASSPAWGRNEQYF
.,.,TRBV14,TRBJ2-1,TGTGCCAGCAGCCGCAGGGTTAAGGTCTACAATGAGCAGTTCTTC,CASSRRVKVYNEQFF
TRBD2,.,TRBV2,TRBJ2-1,TGTGCCAGCAGACTGCGGGAGGGTCCTGCCAATGAGCAGTTCTTC,CASRLREGPANEQFF
.,.,TRBV7-6,TRBJ2-7,TGTGCCAGCAGTCTCCGGGGATCGCAGGACGAGCAGTACTTC,CASSLRGSQDEQYF
.,.,TRBV10-2,TRBJ2-6,TGCGCCAGCAGTGTAAGATGGCAGGGATTTAGCTCTGGGGCCAACGTCCTGACTTTC,CASSVRWQGFSSGANVLTF
.,.,TRBV7-2,TRBJ2-3,TGTGCCAGCAGCCCCGGGGTCTTGTACACAGATACGCAGTATTTT,CASSPGVLYTDTQYF
.,.,TRBV5-1,TRBJ2-3,TGCGCCAGCAGCGGAGGGAGCGCGGGACGGGGAGATACGCAGTATTTT,CASSGGSAGRGDTQYF
TRBD2,.,TRBV11-3,TRBJ2-7,TGTGCCAGCAGCTCGGGACTAGCGGGAGGTAGGACCTACGAGCAGTACTTC,CASSSGLAGGRTYEQYF